This entry concerns a single T cell receptor (beta chain). TCRdb keeps only in-frame clones here, not all; method: immunoSEQ multiplex PCR. The repertoire holds tens of thousands of clones, with more than 75% as singletons. The data stem from a study of blood T cell repertoires in COVID-19. Background on the study: Italy, Spain and the United States were the sources of the convalescent and acute COVID-19 samples. T cells, B-cell-depleted T cells, or PBMCs provided the cDNA or gDNA that served as material.

The sequencing input was peripheral blood. The TCR originated in a woman older than 75 with acute or convalescent COVID-19.

The CDR3, as DNA: TGTGCCAGCAGCTGGACAGGGGAAACTGAAGCTTTCTTT. The encoded protein is CASSWTGETEAFF. The rearrangement joins TRBV5-6 to TRBJ1-1, with 9 bases lining up with TRBD1. CDR3 length: 13 residues. Germline trimming cut 3 bases from V and 5 bases from J; bases unmatched to any gene: 2. Germline-derived CDR1 and CDR2 are SGHDT and YYEEEE.